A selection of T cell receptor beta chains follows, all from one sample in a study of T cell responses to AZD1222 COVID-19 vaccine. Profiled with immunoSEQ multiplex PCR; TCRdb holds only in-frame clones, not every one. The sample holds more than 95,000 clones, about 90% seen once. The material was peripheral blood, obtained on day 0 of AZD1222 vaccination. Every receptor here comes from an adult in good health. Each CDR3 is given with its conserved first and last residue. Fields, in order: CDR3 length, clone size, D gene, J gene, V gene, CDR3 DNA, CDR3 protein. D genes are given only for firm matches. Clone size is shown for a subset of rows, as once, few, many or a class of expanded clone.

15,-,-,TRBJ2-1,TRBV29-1,TGCAGCGTTGTTTTGAGGGACACCCGGGGGGATGAGCAGTTCTTC,CSVVLRDTRGDEQFF
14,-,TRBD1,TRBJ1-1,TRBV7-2,TGTGCCAGCAGCACTCGGACAGGGAGAACTGAAGCTTTCTTT,CASSTRTGRTEAFF
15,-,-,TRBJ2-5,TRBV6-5,TGTGCCAGCAGTCCTATTGGGGGGGCGTTAGAAACCCAGTACTTC,CASSPIGGALETQYF
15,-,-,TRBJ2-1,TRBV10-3,TGTGCCATCAGTGGGAAGGGGAGCTCCTACAATGAGCAGTTCTTC,CAISGKGSSYNEQFF
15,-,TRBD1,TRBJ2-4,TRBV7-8,TGTGCCAGCAGCTCTCCGGGACAGGGCAGAGACATTCAGTACTTC,CASSSPGQGRDIQYF
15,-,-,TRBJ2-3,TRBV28,TGTGCCAGCACCTGGGGACGGGGGTATTCAGATACGCAGTATTTT,CASTWGRGYSDTQYF
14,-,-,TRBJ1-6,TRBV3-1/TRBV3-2,TGTGCCAGCAGCCCAAGTGATAGGTTTTCACCCCTCCACTTT,CASSPSDRFSPLHF
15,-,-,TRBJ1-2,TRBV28,TGTGCCAGCACCCAAACTGGGTGGGTCCTATCGAGCTACACCTTC,CASTQTGWVLSSYTF
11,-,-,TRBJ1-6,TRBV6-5,TGTGCCACCGAGGAATTTTCACCCCTCCACTTT,CATEEFSPLHF
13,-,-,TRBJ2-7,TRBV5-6,TGTGCCAGCAGCCCCCGGGTCTCCTACGAGCAGTACTTC,CASSPRVSYEQYF
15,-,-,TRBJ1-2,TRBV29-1,TGCAGCGTCTCCGATGACCGGGGAGATAGCTATGGCTACACCTTC,CSVSDDRGDSYGYTF
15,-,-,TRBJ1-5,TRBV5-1,TGCGCCAGCAGCTCTGGCCACCCTGGGATGGGGCCCCAGCATTTT,CASSSGHPGMGPQHF
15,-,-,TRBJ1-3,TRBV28,TGTGCCAGCAGTTTTGGGACGGCATATGGAAACACCATATATTTT,CASSFGTAYGNTIYF
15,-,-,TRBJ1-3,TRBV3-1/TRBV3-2,TGTGCCAGCAGCAAATACTCGGGGCTTGGAAACACCATATATTTT,CASSKYSGLGNTIYF
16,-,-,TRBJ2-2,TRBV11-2,TGTGCCAGCAGCTTAGGGCCCTTCGTAGAAACCGGGGAGCTGTTTTTT,CASSLGPFVETGELFF
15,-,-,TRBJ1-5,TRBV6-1,TGTGCCAGCAGTGATGGTTGGGACGGGAATCAGCCCCAGCATTTT,CASSDGWDGNQPQHF
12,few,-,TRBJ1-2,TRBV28,TGTGCCAGCAGTTTGCAAAGGGATGGCTACACCTTC,CASSLQRDGYTF
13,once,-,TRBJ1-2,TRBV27,TGTGCCAGCAGTTTTAACGGGGGGGATGGCTACACCTTC,CASSFNGGDGYTF
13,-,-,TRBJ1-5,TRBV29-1,TGCAGCGTTGCGGTGGACGGGAATCAGCCCCAGCATTTT,CSVAVDGNQPQHF
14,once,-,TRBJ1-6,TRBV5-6,TGTGCCAGCAGCTTGGGGGGAGGGAGGTCACCCCTCCACTTT,CASSLGGGRSPLHF
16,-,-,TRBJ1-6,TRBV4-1,TGCGCCAGCAGCCAAGATTTCCTGAGCTATAATTCACCCCTCCACTTT,CASSQDFLSYNSPLHF
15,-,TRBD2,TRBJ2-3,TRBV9,TGTGCCAGCAGCACCTTGACTAGCGGCACAGATACGCAGTATTTT,CASSTLTSGTDTQYF
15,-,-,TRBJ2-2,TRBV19,TGTGCCAGTGGGACCGGGACAACGAACACCGGGGAGCTGTTTTTT,CASGTGTTNTGELFF
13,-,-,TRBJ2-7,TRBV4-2,TGTGCCAGCAGCCATGGGAGCTCCTACGAGCAGTACTTC,CASSHGSSYEQYF
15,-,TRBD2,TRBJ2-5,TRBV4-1,TGCGCCAGCAGCCTAAGCGGGGGCCAAAAAGAGACCCAGTACTTC,CASSLSGGQKETQYF
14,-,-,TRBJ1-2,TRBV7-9,TGTGCCAGCAGCTCGGCAGGGATCGACTATGGCTACACCTTC,CASSSAGIDYGYTF
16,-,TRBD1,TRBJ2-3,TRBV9,TGTGCCAGCAGCGCCGACTACAGGGGGCCCACAGATACGCAGTATTTT,CASSADYRGPTDTQYF
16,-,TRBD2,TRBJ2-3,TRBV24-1,TGTGCCACCACTGTGACTAGCGGGACCTACACAGATACGCAGTATTTT,CATTVTSGTYTDTQYF
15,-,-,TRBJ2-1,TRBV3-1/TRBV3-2,TGTGCCAGCAGCCAAGCTGTTGGAGCGGGCAATGAGCAGTTCTTC,CASSQAVGAGNEQFF
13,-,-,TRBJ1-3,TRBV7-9,TGTGCCAGCAGTTCCCCCTTCTCTGACACCATATATTTT,CASSSPFSDTIYF
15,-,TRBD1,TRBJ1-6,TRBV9,TGTGCCAGCAGCGTAGACCCAGGGGGGAATTCACCCCTCCACTTT,CASSVDPGGNSPLHF
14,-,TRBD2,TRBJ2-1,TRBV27,TGTGCCAGCAGTTTAAAGCGGGGGGGAGATGAGCAGTTCTTC,CASSLKRGGDEQFF
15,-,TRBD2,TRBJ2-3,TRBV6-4,TGTGCCAGCAGTAGGACTAGCGGGGGTCCAGATACGCAGTATTTT,CASSRTSGGPDTQYF
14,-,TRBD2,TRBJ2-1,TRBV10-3,TGTGCCATCAAGCCGGGACTAGCGGTCGTCGGGCAGTTCTTC,CAIKPGLAVVGQFF
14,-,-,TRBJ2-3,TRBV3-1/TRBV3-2,TGTGCCAGCAGCCGAGGAGGATCTAGCAGAACGCAGTATTTT,CASSRGGSSRTQYF
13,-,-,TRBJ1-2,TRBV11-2,TGTGCCAGCAGCTTAGATTCTCGCTATGGCTACACCTTC,CASSLDSRYGYTF
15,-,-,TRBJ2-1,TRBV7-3,TGTGCCAGCAGCTCAAACTATCTCTCCTACAATGAGCAGTTCTTC,CASSSNYLSYNEQFF
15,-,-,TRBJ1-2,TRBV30,TGTGCCTGGAGTGAAGGTATAGGCCGTAACTATGGCTACACCTTC,CAWSEGIGRNYGYTF
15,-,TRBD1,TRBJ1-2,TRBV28,TGTGCCAGCAGTCCGCGGACAGGGGGAACCTATGGCTACACCTTC,CASSPRTGGTYGYTF